A single sample gave rise to the 32 T cell receptor beta chains below, sequenced in a study of molecular identifiers for immune sequencing clone quantification. Each CDR3 protein is one row after TCRdb ran MiXCR on the PCR reads. The sample shows about 300,000 distinct CDR3 sequences, around 21% of them seen only once. The sample was naive CD8+ T cells from blood, with Jurkat cell RNA spiked in. Subset indicated: FACS-sorted CD8+CD4-CCR7+CD45RA+ naive T cells. These receptors were obtained from a human donor in good health. Some libraries in this study had Jurkat cell RNA spiked in.

This clonotype was observed at least ten times. This chain links TRBV5-5 with TRBJ1-1; 12 bases line up with TRBD1. This CDR3 region has 15 residues. The germline V gene encodes CDR1 SGHKS and CDR2 YYEKEE (reference sequence). Germline trimming cut 3 bases from V and 8 bases from J; bases unmatched to any gene: 8. CDR3 region: CASSWGQGAVEEAFF. The CDR3 DNA sequence: TGTGCCAGCAGCTGGGGACAGGGGGCGGTTGAGGAAGCTTTCTTT.

This clonotype was recorded a few times. A read error may account for a junction end that differs from germline. This chain joins TRBV12-3 or TRBV12-4 and TRBJ1-4, with D perhaps matching TRBD1 (6 bases). There are 15 residues in the CDR3. The CDR3 protein is CASSPQQGLNGKLFF. CDR3 bases: TGTGCCAGCAGTCCACAACAGGGACTTAATGGAAAACTGTTTTTT.

There are many counts of this clonotype. The chain's CDR3 is CSVLGQGFPYEQYF. DNA for the CDR3: TGCAGCGTTTTGGGACAGGGTTTTCCCTACGAGCAGTACTTC. The V call is TRBV29-1, the J call TRBJ2-7; 9 positions agree with TRBD1. CDR1 is SQVTM, CDR2 ANQGSEA, per germline. V lost 5 bases, J lost 2 bases, and 7 bases stayed unmatched. The CDR3 has 14 amino acids.

Points on this clonotype: The missing conserved phenylalanine or tryptophan at the end of this CDR3 makes a read error likely. The chain is built from TRBV7-2 and TRBJ2-7; TRBD2 matches 8 bases. The CDR3 covers 14 residues. V lost 3 bases to trimming and J lost 3 bases; unmatched junction nucleotides: 4. Germline assignment: CDR1 SGHTA and CDR2 FQGNSA. The CDR3 is CASSFGTRGYEQYS. In DNA, the CDR3 is TGTGCCAGCAGCTTCGGGACTAGGGGCTACGAGCAGTACTCC.

This clonotype was observed many times. The chain combines TRBV27 with TRBJ1-1; D is unclear. The CDR3 is 12 residues long. Germline V gene sequence: CDR1 MNHEY, CDR2 SMNVEV (reference sequence). Trimming cost V 3 bases and J 4 bases, with 6 bases left between them. The CDR3 DNA reads as TGTGCCAGCAGTTTTCATGGCACTGAAGCTTTCTTT. Translation: CASSFHGTEAFF.

This clonotype has only a few counts. The rearrangement joins TRBV7-9 to TRBJ2-5; D might be TRBD1 (5 bases). CDR1 and CDR2 (germline): SEHNR, FQNEAQ (reference sequence). The CDR3 runs 14 residues. Trimming cost V 2 bases and J 1 base, with 8 bases left between them. This chain's CDR3 is CASSLQGIQETQYF. The CDR3 DNA reads TGTGCCAGCAGCTTACAGGGAATCCAAGAGACCCAGTACTTC.

The CDR3 reads CSVDFGQGLAGGTGELFF. Here the CDR3 DNA reads TGCAGCGTTGATTTTGGACAGGGACTAGCGGGGGGTACCGGGGAGCTGTTTTTT. The rearrangement uses TRBV29-1 and TRBJ2-2; 15 positions match TRBD2. The CDR3 runs to 18 residues. Germline CDR1 is SQVTM and CDR2 is ANQGSEA. Trimming removed 3 bases from V and 5 bases from J; junction bases left unmatched: 10.

Points on this clonotype: This may stem from a read error, because a much larger clone lies one nucleotide away. The chain has TRBV6-6 and TRBJ2-1, with TRBD2 matching 10 bases. J gave up 0 bases and V 2 bases, and 10 bases lay outside the gene matches. Per the germline V gene, CDR1 is MNHNY and CDR2 is SVGAGI (reference sequence). The CDR3 totals 19 residues. CDR3 amino acids: CASSYVGLAEGDSYNEQFF. The CDR3, as DNA: TGTGCCAGCAGTTACGTCGGACTAGCGGAAGGCGACTCCTACAATGAGCAGTTCTTC.

The J gene is TRBJ2-7, the V gene TRBV19; D is undetermined. The germline gives CDR1 LNHDA, CDR2 SQIVND (reference sequence). V was pared by 1 base and J by 2 bases, with 15 bases between. The CDR3 contains 16 residues. The CDR3 nucleotides are TGTGCCAGTAGTATAGTTTTCGCCAGGATTCCCTACGAGCAGTACTTC. Protein product: CASSIVFARIPYEQYF.

This clonotype was observed at least ten times. The gene calls are TRBV28 and TRBJ2-6; perhaps TRBD1 as D (6 bases). V was cut by 2 bases and J by 1 base, with 9 bases left in between. This CDR3 is 16 amino acids long. The germline gives CDR1 MDHEN, CDR2 SYDVKM. The CDR3 region has the DNA TGTGCCAGCAGTTTACCCACAGGGTCTGGGGCCAACGTCCTGACTTTC. This sequence encodes CASSLPTGSGANVLTF.

This clonotype was picked up a small number of times. This chain connects TRBV29-1 to TRBJ2-7; D is possibly TRBD1 (6 bases). The CDR3 covers 15 residues. Trimming removed 0 bases at V and 3 bases at J, with 15 bases between. Germline-derived CDR1 and CDR2 are SQVTM and ANQGSEA. Written as DNA, the CDR3 is TGCAGCGTTGAAGATGGAAGGACAGAAAACTACGAGCAGTACTTC. Translating gives CSVEDGRTENYEQYF.

On this clonotype itself: This clone may be a read error of a much larger clone one base away. The CDR3 ends on some other residue instead of the conserved phenylalanine or tryptophan, so this is likely a read error. The chain has TRBV2 and TRBJ1-3; no definite D call. This CDR3 is built from 14 residues. V was clipped by 3 bases and J by 2 bases, with 8 bases between them. The germline CDR1 and CDR2 sequences are SNHLY and FYNNEI. The CDR3 nucleotides are TGTGCCAGCAGTGACAGTATGGCTGGAAACACCATATATTCT. This translates into CASSDSMAGNTIYS.

About this clonotype itself: This may be a read error, as it is one base from a much larger clone. The V and J genes are TRBV7-9 and TRBJ2-2; D may be TRBD2 (6 bases). This CDR3 contains 18 residues. The V end lost 4 bases, the J end lost 5 bases, and 23 bases lay between the germline ends. Per the germline V gene, CDR1 is SEHNR and CDR2 is FQNEAQ (reference sequence). The CDR3 sequence is CASSSPVAGSIGTGELFF. The CDR3 nucleotides read TGTGCCAGCAGCTCCCCCGTCGCGGGGTCAATAGGGACCGGGGAGCTGTTTTTT.

This clonotype was detected many times. This chain uses TRBV24-1 with TRBJ2-2; D call uncertain. Germline loops: CDR1 KGHDR, CDR2 SFDVKD. Between the trimmed V and J ends, which lost 6 bases and 4 bases, there was a span of 14 bases. The CDR3 length is 15 residues. DNA of the CDR3: TGTGCCACCAGTAGGTCGGGCAGTAGCACCGGGGAGCTGTTTTTT. Translating gives CATSRSGSSTGELFF.

This clonotype has only a few counts. The chain combines TRBV28 with TRBJ1-1; 9 bases fit TRBD1. The germline V gene encodes CDR1 MDHEN and CDR2 SYDVKM. This CDR3 has 14 residues. J gave up 6 bases and V 6 bases, and 8 bases lay outside the gene matches. The CDR3 DNA follows: TGTGCCAGCAGAGCGGGACAGGGTTACCCTGAAGCTTTCTTT. It specifies CASRAGQGYPEAFF.

This clonotype was seen more than once but under ten times. The J gene is TRBJ2-2, the V gene TRBV20-1, with 9 positions matching TRBD2. Trimming removed 4 bases from V and 4 bases from J; junction bases left unmatched: 10. Germline V CDR1 and CDR2: DFQATT, SNEGSKA (reference sequence). The CDR3 consists of 16 residues. Here the CDR3 reads CSANPLAGDSTGELFF. The CDR3 region has the DNA TGCAGTGCTAATCCATTAGCGGGAGACAGCACCGGGGAGCTGTTTTTT.

About this clonotype: With a much larger clone just one base away, this may be a read error. The rearrangement uses TRBV20-1 and TRBJ2-7; D gene uncertain. The CDR3 is 11 residues long. Germline V CDR1 and CDR2: DFQATT, SNEGSKA (reference sequence). CDR3: CSATPSYGQYF. The CDR3, as DNA: TGCAGTGCTACCCCGAGTTACGGGCAGTACTTC.

This clonotype was observed many times. The rearrangement joins TRBV19 to TRBJ2-7; the match to TRBD1 covers 7 bases. The CDR3 loop spans 13 amino acids. The germline CDR1 and CDR2 sequences are LNHDA and SQIVND (reference sequence). With V trimmed by 9 bases and J by 3 bases, 8 bases remained unmatched. CDR3 in DNA: TGTGCCAGCCGGGACAGCCTACGCTACGAGCAGTACTTC. Its protein product is CASRDSLRYEQYF. Supplemented by reference TRBV19 and TRBJ2-7, the full variable domain reads DGGITQSPKYLFRKEGQNVTLSCEQNLNHDAMYWYRQDPGQGLRLIYYSQIVNDFQKGDIAEGYSVSREKKESFPLTVTSAQKNPTAFYLCASRDSLRYEQYFGPGTRLTVT.

CDR3 region: CASSLRQGKSDTQYF. The CDR3 DNA reads as TGTGCCAGCAGCTTACGACAGGGAAAATCAGATACGCAGTATTTT. The J gene is TRBJ2-3, the V gene TRBV11-3, with 7 bases fitting TRBD1. The CDR3 consists of 15 residues. The V segment lost 2 bases and the J segment 4 bases; nucleotides outside the gene matches: 6. Germline V gene lookup returns CDR1 SGHNT and CDR2 YENEEA.

This clonotype has ten or more counts. The V and J genes are TRBV4-1 and TRBJ2-7; no firm D call. CDR3 length: 13 amino acids. Looked up from germline, CDR1 is MGHRA and CDR2 is YSYEKL. V shed 0 bases and J shed 2 bases, with 5 bases lying between them. In DNA form, the CDR3 reads TGCGCCAGCAGCCAAGATAACCCCTACGAGCAGTACTTC. This encodes CASSQDNPYEQYF.

The chain recombines TRBV29-1 with TRBJ2-7; 7 bases align to TRBD1. V lost 1 base and J lost 3; bases outside the gene matches: 6. This CDR3 region has 14 residues. Germline CDR1 SQVTM, CDR2 ANQGSEA. The CDR3 DNA reads as TGCAGCGTTGAAGTCCGGGACAGCCACTACGAGCAGTACTTC. Encoded protein: CSVEVRDSHYEQYF.

This clonotype was observed at least ten times. The CDR3 reads CASSYGRVSNQPQHF. The CDR3 bases are TGTGCCAGCAGCTACGGTCGGGTTAGCAATCAGCCCCAGCATTTT. The chain joins TRBV5-5 to TRBJ1-5, with no clear D. The CDR3 totals 15 residues. V gave up 3 bases and J gave up 0 bases, with 10 bases separating them. CDR1 SGHKS and CDR2 YYEKEE come from the germline V gene (reference sequence).

Comment on this clonotype: Given a much more abundant clone one base away, this may be a read error. The chain is built from TRBV5-6 and TRBJ1-5; TRBD1 might be the D (5 bases). The CDR3 totals 15 residues. V lost 3 bases and J lost 4, with 14 bases in between. The germline CDR1 and CDR2 sequences are SGHDT and YYEEEE. CDR3 loop: CASSSREDSNQPQHF. The CDR3 region has the DNA TGTGCCAGCAGCTCGAGGGAAGACAGTAATCAGCCCCAGCATTTT.

The chain has TRBV23-1 and TRBJ1-6; D is possibly TRBD1 (6 bases). TRBV23-1 is noted as an ORF with a role that remains uncertain. V lost 2 bases and J 7 bases, leaving 15 bases between the germline ends. This CDR3 comprises 16 residues. CDR3 DNA sequence: TGCGCCAGCAGTCAAGATCAGGACAGCAAGAATTCACCCCTCCACTTT. Translated, it gives CASSQDQDSKNSPLHF.

The V and J genes are TRBV5-1 and TRBJ2-7, with 7 bases identical to TRBD2. The CDR3 totals 15 residues. Germline CDR1 reads SGHRS; CDR2 reads YFSETQ. Trimming took 0 bases from V and 2 from J; bases not matched to a gene: 5. The CDR3 DNA is TGCGCCAGCAGCTTGGGTAGCGGGCAAACCTACGAGCAGTACTTC. As protein: CASSLGSGQTYEQYF.

The chain carries TRBV11-2 and TRBJ1-4; the match to TRBD1 covers 8 bases. The CDR3 loop spans 19 amino acids. J lost 0 bases, V lost 6 bases, and 15 bases had no gene match. Germline V gives CDR1 SGHAT, CDR2 FQNNGV. CDR3 DNA sequence: TGTGCCAGCAGTCAACCCGTGGGGACAGGCCTTTCAACTAATGAAAAACTGTTTTTT. It yields the protein CASSQPVGTGLSTNEKLFF.

In this sample, this clonotype turned up many times. The junction differs from germline at one of its ends, possibly a read error. The rearrangement links TRBV29-1 to TRBJ2-5; TRBD1 matches at 7 bases. The CDR3 runs 11 residues. Germline V gives CDR1 SQVTM, CDR2 ANQGSEA. The CDR3 loop reads CSVELDRARDF. DNA for the CDR3: TGCAGCGTTGAACTCGACAGGGCCAGGGACTTC.

This clonotype occurred many times. The chain joins TRBV3-1 to TRBJ2-3; D is unclear. The length of the CDR3 is 11 residues. The V end was cut by 3 bases, the J end by 4 bases, with 2 bases between. Germline V CDR1 and CDR2: LGHDT, YNNKEL (reference sequence). The CDR3 DNA is TGTGCCAGCAGCCATGCAGATACGCAGTATTTT. Protein sequence: CASSHADTQYF.

Many counts were recorded for this clonotype. The V and J genes are TRBV4-2 and TRBJ2-6; no firm D call. The CDR3 length is 15 residues. Germline CDR1 reads LGHNA; CDR2 reads YNFKEQ. Trimming stripped 0 bases from V and 4 bases from J, with 7 bases between. The chain's CDR3 is CASSQEGGGANVLTF. CDR3 sequence (DNA): TGTGCCAGCAGCCAAGAAGGCGGCGGGGCCAACGTCCTGACTTTC.

This clonotype was picked up a small number of times. The chain links TRBV20-1 to TRBJ2-2; D may match TRBD1 or TRBD2 (5 bases each). The CDR3 totals 15 residues. Germline values: CDR1 DFQATT, CDR2 SNEGSKA (reference sequence). With 0 bases removed from V and 5 bases from J, the gap between germline ends came to 13 bases. The CDR3 spells CSARDGGVLTGELFF. CDR3 in DNA: TGCAGTGCTAGAGATGGGGGTGTTCTAACCGGGGAGCTGTTTTTT.

As regards this clonotype: With a much larger clone just one base away, this may be a read error. The V gene is TRBV6-5, the J gene TRBJ1-5, with D tentatively TRBD1 (5 bases). Trimming cost V 6 bases and J 0 bases, with 12 bases left between them. The CDR3 loop spans 15 amino acids. Germline loops: CDR1 MNHEY, CDR2 SVGAGI. Written as DNA, the CDR3 is TGTGCCAGCAGGAGGGGACTGTATAGCAATCAGCCCCAGCATTTT. Its translation is CASRRGLYSNQPQHF.

On this clonotype: Given a much more abundant clone one base away, this may be a read error. The rearrangement links TRBV6-5 to TRBJ1-5, with TRBD1 identical over 7 bases. This CDR3 comprises 14 residues. Germline V gives CDR1 MNHEY, CDR2 SVGAGI. V shed 7 bases and J 3 bases; nucleotides not matched to a gene: 6. CDR3 amino acids: CASIRQGDNQPQHF. For the CDR3, the DNA is TGTGCCAGCATAAGACAGGGTGACAATCAGCCCCAGCATTTT.